These T cell receptor beta chains were read from a single sample in a study of response to subunit inactivated influenza vaccine. Using its own MiXCR run on the RT-PCR reads, TCRdb lists one record per CDR3 protein. The sample includes roughly 700,000 distinct CDR3 sequences, about 14% seen only once; the top ten take around 7.3%. The input for sequencing was PBMCs from blood, taken around two weeks before vaccination. Receptor source: a man in his fifties or sixties who received an inactivated influenza vaccine. CDR3s include the opening cysteine and the closing phenylalanine or tryptophan. A D gene is named only where the DNA matches it firmly. Expanded clones get a size class; other rows say once, few or many, or leave the size out.

V gene	J gene	D gene	clone size	CDR3 protein	CDR3 DNA
TRBV29-1	TRBJ1-2	.	many	CSVEDLGGTGYTF	TGCAGCGTTGAAGACCTGGGGGGGACTGGCTACACCTTC
TRBV20-1	TRBJ1-2	.	few	CSARGRQITNYGYTF	TGCAGTGCTAGAGGCCGACAGATAACTAACTATGGCTACACCTTC
TRBV13	TRBJ2-4	TRBD1	few	CASSFWTGGEGIGIQYF	TGTGCCAGCAGCTTCTGGACAGGGGGTGAAGGTATAGGCATTCAGTACTTC
TRBV19	TRBJ2-1	.	.	CASSIGLGSEQFF	TGTGCCAGTAGTATAGGACTAGGGAGTGAGCAGTTCTTC
TRBV12-3/TRBV12-4	TRBJ2-7	.	.	CASSGDSNSYEQYF	TGTGCCAGCAGCGGTGACAGCAACTCCTACGAGCAGTACTTC
TRBV12-3/TRBV12-4	TRBJ2-1	.	few	CASSPWTSISYNEQFF	TGTGCCAGCAGCCCTTGGACTTCCATCTCCTACAATGAGCAGTTCTTC
TRBV29-1	TRBJ2-1	.	.	CSVVWMGSSSYNEQFF	TGCAGCGTTGTATGGATGGGCAGCAGCTCCTACAATGAGCAGTTCTTC
TRBV5-1	TRBJ1-4	.	.	CASSPVGGLTNEKLFF	TGCGCCAGCAGCCCCGTAGGGGGTCTGACTAATGAAAAACTGTTTTTT
TRBV2	TRBJ2-2	.	once	CASVRVNTGELFF	TGTGCCAGCGTGAGGGTGAACACCGGGGAGCTGTTTTTT
TRBV11-2	TRBJ2-7	.	few	CASSPEEFYEQYF	TGTGCCAGCAGCCCCGAGGAGTTCTACGAGCAGTACTTC
TRBV11-2	TRBJ2-3	.	many	CASSLRPPNTQYF	TGTGCCAGCAGCCTCCGACCTCCCAATACGCAGTATTTT
TRBV5-8	TRBJ2-7	TRBD2	.	CASFGLAKQYF	TGTGCCAGCTTTGGACTAGCTAAGCAGTACTTC
TRBV10-3	TRBJ1-1	.	.	CAISEGTRGTEAFF	TGTGCCATCAGTGAAGGGACCCGGGGCACTGAAGCTTTCTTT
TRBV7-2	TRBJ2-1	.	.	CASSSTGTFKRNNEQFF	TGTGCCAGCAGCTCTACCGGGACATTCAAACGAAACAATGAGCAGTTCTTC
TRBV4-1	TRBJ2-5	.	many	CASSRGSEETQYF	TGCGCCAGCAGCCGCGGAAGCGAAGAGACCCAGTACTTC
TRBV12-3/TRBV12-4	TRBJ2-7	.	few	CASSDLGHAVGQYF	TGTGCCAGCAGTGACCTAGGACACGCAGTCGGGCAGTACTTC
TRBV4-1	TRBJ2-7	.	few	CASSQDKLGYEQYF	TGCGCCAGCAGCCAAGATAAATTGGGGTACGAGCAGTACTTC
TRBV20-1	TRBJ2-3	.	.	CSAQDQFWPDTQYF	TGCAGTGCACAGGACCAATTTTGGCCAGATACGCAGTATTTT
TRBV12-3/TRBV12-4	TRBJ1-2	.	many	CASSLDRVSGYTF	TGTGCCAGCAGTTTAGATAGGGTTTCTGGCTACACCTTC
TRBV12-3/TRBV12-4	TRBJ2-1	TRBD2	many	CASKGLGTSGSYNEQFF	TGTGCCAGCAAAGGACTCGGGACTAGCGGTTCCTACAATGAGCAGTTCTTC
TRBV7-6	TRBJ2-2	TRBD2	.	CASSSLAGGSAGELFF	TGTGCCAGCAGCTCTTTAGCGGGGGGCAGTGCCGGGGAGCTGTTTTTT
TRBV12-3/TRBV12-4	TRBJ2-5	TRBD2	few	CASRQRGRAGTQYF	TGTGCCAGCCGCCAGCGGGGTCGGGCCGGGACCCAGTACTTC